These 32 T cell receptor beta chains came from one sample sequenced in a study of cytomegalovirus exposure and HLA in healthy donors (dated 2017 in TCRdb). The library was made by the immunoSEQ multiplex PCR assay. For the multiplex PCR, a mixture combining 60 forward primers for TCR Vbeta segments and 13 reverse primers for TCR Jbeta segments was used. TCRdb mirrors the immuneACCESS table, restricted to in-frame sequences. Some clones are absent from its copies; in checked studies, under half trace to an unresolved V gene, and the reason for the others is unknown. Within this sample are about 120,000 clones, with roughly 80% of them counted one time only. Less than 2.5% of the sample lies in the top ten. The sample consisted of PBMCs. These receptors were collected from a man in his thirties or forties in good health and CMV-seronegative.

This clone was recorded only once. This chain connects TRBV27 to TRBJ2-1; 8 nucleotides agree with TRBD2. The CDR3 has 15 residues. Per the germline V gene, CDR1 is MNHEY and CDR2 is SMNVEV (reference sequence). Losses at the gene ends were 5 bases for V and 4 bases for J; bases not matched to a gene: 7. The CDR3 sequence: CASSPAGGLYNEQFF. The CDR3 DNA sequence: TGTGCCAGCAGTCCGGCGGGGGGCCTATACAATGAGCAGTTCTTC.

The chain employs TRBV19 and TRBJ1-2, with D possibly matching TRBD1 (5 bases). The CDR3 covers 15 residues. Trimming shortened V by 1 base and J by 2 bases, and 11 bases separated the two germline ends. Germline CDR1 reads LNHDA; CDR2 reads SQIVND (reference sequence). DNA of the CDR3: TGTGCCAGTAGTATAGGCGACAGTTCCAACTATGGCTACACCTTC. As protein: CASSIGDSSNYGYTF.

About this clone: One end of the junction varies from germline; a read error may be responsible. V gene TRBV7-9 combines with J gene TRBJ2-6; 7 nucleotides align to TRBD1. CDR1 and CDR2 (germline): SEHNR, FQNEAQ (reference sequence). This CDR3 is 17 amino acids long. CDR3 bases: TGTGCCAGCAGCCACCTGACAGGGCGCTCTGGGGCCAACGGCCTGACTTTC. Protein sequence: CASSHLTGRSGANGLTF.

The table lists this clone with a count of one. The gene calls are TRBV10-1 and TRBJ2-3, with D possibly matching TRBD2 (7 bases). Trimming took off 0 bases at V and 3 bases at J, with 13 bases between the two ends. The germline CDR1 and CDR2 sequences are WNHNN and SYGVQD (reference sequence). CDR3 length: 16 residues. The CDR3 is CASSESGRDITDTQYF. The CDR3 DNA follows: TGCGCCAGCAGTGAGTCGGGGAGGGACATAACAGATACGCAGTATTTT.

The chain recombines TRBV7-8 with TRBJ2-4; TRBD2 matches at 12 bases. Germline V lookup: CDR1 SGHVS, CDR2 FQNEAQ. This CDR3 region has 22 residues. V lost 5 bases, J lost 0 bases, and 20 bases stayed unmatched. The CDR3 loop reads CASSPRTSGALAGDLAKNIQYF. The CDR3 DNA reads as TGTGCCAGCAGCCCCCGGACTAGCGGGGCCCTGGCGGGGGACTTAGCCAAAAACATTCAGTACTTC. The whole variable domain, filled in from reference TRBV7-8 and TRBJ2-4, reads GAGVSQSPRYKVAKRGQDVALRCDPISGHVSLFWYQQALGQGPEFLTYFQNEAQLDKSGLPSDRFFAERPEGSVSTLKIQRTQQEDSAVYLCASSPRTSGALAGDLAKNIQYFGAGTRLSVL.

This clone was seen a handful of times. At one end, the junction sequence differs from germline, possibly due to a read error. The V gene is TRBV2, the J gene TRBJ2-5; D is unclear. CDR3 length: 10 amino acids. Germline CDR1 reads SNHLY; CDR2 reads FYNNEI. The CDR3 nucleotides are TGTGCCAGCAGCGAAGAGACCCAGTACTTC. Its translation: CASSEETQYF.

The chain employs TRBV2 and TRBJ1-1; TRBD1 matches 7 bases. Germline V CDR1 and CDR2: SNHLY, FYNNEI. The trim removed 5 bases at V and 0 bases at J, leaving 6 bases unmatched. The CDR3 covers 15 residues. CDR3 coding DNA: TGTGCCAGCAGTTTAGGGGGCTTCATGAACACTGAAGCTTTCTTT. This codes for CASSLGGFMNTEAFF.

This clone was observed once. The V and J genes are TRBV28 and TRBJ1-6; TRBD1 is a possible D gene (6 bases). The germline V gene has CDR1 MDHEN and CDR2 SYDVKM. The CDR3 contains 17 residues. V was clipped by 5 bases and J by 6 bases, with 20 bases between them. The CDR3 nucleotides read TGTGCCAGCAGTACCGCGGGGGGGGCTGAGAGTAATTCACCCCTCCACTTT. Protein product: CASSTAGGAESNSPLHF. The whole variable domain, filled in from reference TRBV28 and TRBJ1-6, reads DVKVTQSSRYLVKRTGEKVFLECVQDMDHENMFWYRQDPGLGLRLIYFSYDVKMKEKGDIPEGYSVSREKKERFSLILESASTNQTSMYLCASSTAGGAESNSPLHFGNGTRLTVT.

The chain joins TRBV5-1 to TRBJ1-6, with 7 bases identical to TRBD1. Germline CDR1 and CDR2: SGHRS and YFSETQ. V gave up 0 bases and J gave up 8 bases; unmatched junction bases: 5. The CDR3 is made up of 15 amino acids. The CDR3 nucleotides read TGCGCCAGCAGCTTGGCTGGTCAGGGGGATTCACCCCTCCACTTT. It encodes CASSLAGQGDSPLHF.

V gene TRBV28 combines with J gene TRBJ1-2; no reliable D call. The CDR3 runs to 14 residues. Germline CDR1 reads MDHEN; CDR2 reads SYDVKM. V was clipped by 3 bases and J by 4 bases, with 12 bases between them. CDR3 sequence reads: CASSFLERVYGYTF. The CDR3 DNA follows: TGTGCCAGCAGTTTCCTTGAAAGAGTCTATGGCTACACCTTC.

The gene calls are TRBV6-5 and TRBJ2-7; D may be TRBD2 (5 bases). Looked up from germline, CDR1 is MNHEY and CDR2 is SVGAGI. Trimming stripped 6 bases from V and 0 bases from J, with 15 bases between. There are 15 residues in the CDR3. The CDR3 is CASRLARGISYEQYF. Written as DNA, the CDR3 is TGTGCCAGCAGACTGGCACGGGGTATCTCCTACGAGCAGTACTTC.

The V call is TRBV6-8, the J call TRBJ1-2; 8 nucleotides match TRBD1. J was trimmed by 4 bases and V by 2 bases; bases with no gene match: 6. Germline CDR1 MNHGY, CDR2 SAAAGT. The CDR3 is 15 residues long. CDR3 protein: CASSYPAGGIYGYTF. The CDR3 coding sequence is TGTGCCAGCAGTTACCCCGCAGGGGGCATCTATGGCTACACCTTC.

Turning to this clone: Its ends do not fully match the called genes, so a read error is possible. The chain uses TRBV5-6 and TRBJ2-6, with D possibly matching TRBD1 (5 bases). Germline V gene lookup returns CDR1 SGHDT and CDR2 YYEEEE. The CDR3 totals 14 residues. The CDR3: CASSLFSGANGLTF. The CDR3 bases are TGTGCCAGCAGCTTATTTTCTGGGGCCAACGGCCTGACTTTC.

The chain recombines TRBV5-4 with TRBJ2-5, with TRBD2 identical over 7 bases. Per germline, CDR1 SGHNT and CDR2 YYREEE (reference sequence). J was trimmed by 3 bases and V by 4 bases; bases with no gene match: 12. This CDR3 contains 16 residues. The CDR3 bases are TGTGCCAGCAGCGTAGGCTCGGGGGAGGGAGAAGAGACCCAGTACTTC. Its translation: CASSVGSGEGEETQYF.

The V and J genes are TRBV7-2 and TRBJ2-5; 10 bases are shared with TRBD2. The trim removed 5 bases at V and 4 bases at J, leaving 7 bases unmatched. This CDR3 has 15 amino acids. Per the germline V gene, CDR1 is SGHTA and CDR2 is FQGNSA. The CDR3 nucleotides are TGTGCCAGCAGCGGTAGCGGGGGGACGGGAGAGACCCAGTACTTC. Its protein is CASSGSGGTGETQYF.

The V and J genes are TRBV2 and TRBJ2-3; 11 bases map to TRBD2. The CDR3 covers 15 residues. CDR1 is SNHLY and CDR2 is FYNNEI in the germline V gene. V was pared by 6 bases and J by 3 bases, with 5 bases of the junction left unmatched. DNA of the CDR3: TGTGCCAGCAGGATAACTAGCGGGGGTACAGATACGCAGTATTTT. It yields the protein CASRITSGGTDTQYF.

This clone was recorded once. The chain uses TRBV27 and TRBJ1-2; TRBD1 matches 9 bases. The CDR3 extends over 13 amino acids. Germline V CDR1 and CDR2: MNHEY, SMNVEV (reference sequence). V was clipped by 5 bases and J by 8 bases; unmatched bases: 6. The CDR3 DNA reads TGTGCCAGCAGTCAGAACAGGGGGCGAGGCTACACCTTC. Translated: CASSQNRGRGYTF.

The V gene is TRBV19, the J gene TRBJ1-1; 10 bases are shared with TRBD1. This CDR3 has 15 amino acids. Trimming at V came to 4 bases and at J to 4 bases, leaving 6 bases not matched to a gene. The germline V gene has CDR1 LNHDA and CDR2 SQIVND (reference sequence). The CDR3: CASSKDRGLITEAFF. Written as DNA, the CDR3 is TGTGCCAGTAGTAAAGACAGGGGGCTTATCACTGAAGCTTTCTTT.

V and J are TRBV20-1 and TRBJ1-2, with 8 bases matching TRBD1. Per germline, CDR1 DFQATT and CDR2 SNEGSKA (reference sequence). This CDR3 has 11 amino acids. V gave up 6 bases and J gave up 6 bases; unmatched junction bases: 3. The CDR3 DNA reads TGCAGTGCAAGACAGGGGAATGGCTACACCTTC. It translates to CSARQGNGYTF.

The chain is built from TRBV5-4 and TRBJ2-7, with 8 bases fitting TRBD1. Losses at the gene ends were 4 bases for V and 2 bases for J; bases not matched to a gene: 8. This CDR3 is 15 amino acids long. Germline values: CDR1 SGHNT, CDR2 YYREEE (reference sequence). In DNA form, the CDR3 reads TGTGCCAGCAGCCAAAAGACAGGGGACGCCTACGAGCAGTACTTC. This codes for CASSQKTGDAYEQYF. Looking up the rest from reference TRBV5-4 and TRBJ2-7 gives the full variable domain: ETGVTQSPTHLIKTRGQQVTLRCSSQSGHNTVSWYQQALGQGPQFIFQYYREEENGRGNFPPRFSGLQFPNYSSELNVNALELDDSALYLCASSQKTGDAYEQYFGPGTRLTVT.

This clone has just one count. The gene calls are TRBV9 and TRBJ1-5; 7 nucleotides agree with TRBD1. This CDR3 spans 16 amino acids. V was clipped by 4 bases and J by 1 base; unmatched bases: 8. The germline V gene has CDR1 SGDLS and CDR2 YYNGEE. CDR3 sequence: CASSSDEGASNQPQHF. CDR3 coding DNA: TGTGCCAGCAGCTCAGACGAGGGGGCAAGCAATCAGCCCCAGCATTTT.

The V and J genes are TRBV28 and TRBJ1-1; 10 bases map to TRBD1. The length of the CDR3 is 16 residues. Germline V gene lookup returns CDR1 MDHEN and CDR2 SYDVKM. V trimming: 2 bases; J trimming: 7 bases; junction bases outside the gene matches: 10. As DNA, the CDR3 is TGTGCCAGCAGTTTACCTACCGGGACAGGGGTCGGTGAAGCTTTCTTT. Its protein is CASSLPTGTGVGEAFF. Filled out from reference TRBV28 and TRBJ1-1, the complete variable domain reads DVKVTQSSRYLVKRTGEKVFLECVQDMDHENMFWYRQDPGLGLRLIYFSYDVKMKEKGDIPEGYSVSREKKERFSLILESASTNQTSMYLCASSLPTGTGVGEAFFGQGTRLTVV.

Turning to this clone: The junction shows a germline mismatch at one end, possibly a read error. The chain joins TRBV5-1 to TRBJ2-1; 7 nucleotides align to TRBD2. The CDR3 is made up of 11 amino acids. Germline V CDR1 and CDR2: SGHRS, YFSETQ. The CDR3 sequence is CASSFGGVPLF. For the CDR3, the DNA is TGCGCCAGCAGTTTTGGGGGGGTCCCGCTCTTC.

The chain couples TRBV9 to TRBJ1-2; 9 bases are shared with TRBD1. V trimming: 6 bases; J trimming: 0 bases; junction bases outside the gene matches: 9. Germline V CDR1 and CDR2: SGDLS, YYNGEE. CDR3 length: 16 amino acids. In DNA form, the CDR3 reads TGTGCCAGCACCTCACAGGGGGCCATAGCTAACTATGGCTACACCTTC. It yields the protein CASTSQGAIANYGYTF.

The V call is TRBV5-5, the J call TRBJ2-5; 9 bases fit TRBD1. CDR1 is SGHKS, CDR2 YYEKEE, per germline (reference sequence). There are 14 residues in the CDR3. Unmatched junction bases numbered 6, after V lost 9 bases and J lost 0 bases. The CDR3 protein is CATGQGRDQETQYF. The DNA for the CDR3 is TGTGCCACCGGACAGGGGAGGGACCAAGAGACCCAGTACTTC.

The chain carries TRBV14 and TRBJ2-5, with D possibly matching TRBD2 (6 bases). The CDR3 consists of 15 residues. Germline CDR1 SGHDN, CDR2 FVKESK. The V end lost 2 bases, the J end lost 4 bases, and 14 bases lay between the germline ends. CDR3 nucleotides: TGTGCCAGCAGCCAACTCTCCCGGGGAGGAGAGACCCAGTACTTC. Protein sequence: CASSQLSRGGETQYF.

The J gene is TRBJ2-7, the V gene TRBV4-3, with TRBD2 identical over 7 bases. The V gene's germline CDR1 is LGHNA and CDR2 YSLEER. V shed 3 bases, J shed 5 bases, and the junction held 13 bases outside the gene matches. The CDR3 loop spans 16 amino acids. CDR3 sequence: CASSQGGGEGLDEQYF. DNA of the CDR3: TGCGCCAGCAGCCAGGGCGGGGGAGAGGGCTTAGACGAGCAGTACTTC.

The chain links TRBV5-4 to TRBJ1-6, with D perhaps TRBD1 (5 bases). Germline V gene sequence: CDR1 SGHNT, CDR2 YYREEE (reference sequence). CDR3 length equals 14 residues. V shed 0 bases and J shed 6 bases, with 7 bases lying between them. The CDR3 reads CASSLERGNSPLHF. The DNA for the CDR3 is TGTGCCAGCAGCTTGGAAAGGGGTAATTCACCCCTCCACTTT. Full variable domain (missing parts from reference TRBV5-4 and TRBJ1-6): ETGVTQSPTHLIKTRGQQVTLRCSSQSGHNTVSWYQQALGQGPQFIFQYYREEENGRGNFPPRFSGLQFPNYSSELNVNALELDDSALYLCASSLERGNSPLHFGNGTRLTVT.

In DNA, the CDR3 is TGTGCCAGCAGTGAAAAGGGGAGGAGGACAGATACGCAGTATTTT. Protein product: CASSEKGRRTDTQYF. The rearrangement joins TRBV25-1 to TRBJ2-3; D may be TRBD2 (6 bases). V gave up 2 bases and J gave up 3 bases, with 12 bases separating them. The CDR3 sequence is 15 residues long. In germline, CDR1 is MGHDK, CDR2 SYGVNS.

The V gene is TRBV7-9, the J gene TRBJ1-2, with 10 nucleotides matching TRBD1. The CDR3 spans 16 residues. V shed 3 bases, J shed 2 bases, and the junction held 6 bases outside the gene matches. Germline V gives CDR1 SEHNR, CDR2 FQNEAQ (reference sequence). CDR3 nucleotide sequence: TGTGCCAGCAGCTTGGGGACAGGGGAGGGGAACTATGGCTACACCTTC. Residues: CASSLGTGEGNYGYTF.

The gene calls are TRBV4-1 and TRBJ2-7, with D unclear. Germline V gene lookup returns CDR1 MGHRA and CDR2 YSYEKL. V gave up 0 bases and J gave up 0 bases, with 9 bases separating them. CDR3 size: 15 residues. The CDR3: CASSQDTLSSYEQYF. In DNA form, the CDR3 reads TGCGCCAGCAGCCAAGATACACTAAGCTCCTACGAGCAGTACTTC.

This sequence joins TRBV29-1 and TRBJ2-4, with D tentatively TRBD1 (6 bases). The germline gives CDR1 SQVTM, CDR2 ANQGSEA. V lost 4 bases, J lost 12 bases, and 19 bases lay in between. The CDR3 loop spans 13 amino acids. CDR3 sequence: CSVGQRKTDSQYF. CDR3 nucleotides: TGCAGCGTTGGACAGCGGAAAACGGACAGTCAGTACTTC.